The 19 T cell receptor beta chains reported below all come from one sample, sequenced in a study of T-cell memory formation after mild COVID-19. TCRdb re-derived calls from the 5' RACE reads in MiXCR, one entry per CDR3 protein. The top ten hold under 15% of the sample, which has 410,000 or so distinct CDR3 sequences, about 25% seen once. Sequencing was done on a sample of PBMCs or a T cell subset sorted from them (not recorded which). These receptors were obtained from an adult woman who had mild COVID-19 (a few samples of this study predate the infection). Cell type and time point are not known.

The chain is built from TRBV7-2 and TRBJ2-1; D remains unclear. Germline values: CDR1 SGHTA, CDR2 FQGNSA. V was shortened by 3 bases and J by 5 bases, with 11 bases between the two germline ends. This CDR3 comprises 14 residues. The CDR3 coding sequence is TGTGCCAGCAGCTTCGTAATAGACGACAATGAGCAGTTCTTC. Encoded protein: CASSFVIDDNEQFF.

DNA for the CDR3: TGTGCCAGCAGCTTTCAGGGGTCGGAGACCCAGTACTTC. It encodes CASSFQGSETQYF. The chain uses TRBV11-2 and TRBJ2-5; a weak D match, TRBD1 (6 bases). CDR3 length: 13 amino acids. Per the germline V gene, CDR1 is SGHAT and CDR2 is FQNNGV. Trimming removed 3 bases from V and 5 bases from J, with 10 bases in between.

V gene TRBV11-3 combines with J gene TRBJ2-3; D unresolved. Germline V gives CDR1 SGHNT, CDR2 YENEEA. The CDR3 consists of 15 residues. V lost 1 base and J lost 2, with 10 bases in between. This chain's CDR3 is CASSLAVPTTDTQYF. The DNA for the CDR3 is TGTGCCAGCAGCTTAGCAGTCCCTACCACAGATACGCAGTATTTT.

The V and J genes are TRBV7-8 and TRBJ2-1; TRBD2 matches at 8 bases. Germline lookup yields CDR1 SGHVS and CDR2 FQNEAQ. The CDR3 runs 16 residues. Trimming removed 1 base from V and 6 bases from J; junction bases left unmatched: 8. CDR3 amino acids: CASSLEYSGVPNEQFF. CDR3 DNA: TGTGCCAGCAGCTTAGAGTATAGCGGGGTCCCCAATGAGCAGTTCTTC.

In this sample, this clonotype turned up a few times. The chain has TRBV7-9 and TRBJ2-7; the match to TRBD1 covers 12 bases. Looked up from germline, CDR1 is SEHNR and CDR2 is FQNEAQ (reference sequence). After removal of 4 bases from V and 2 bases from J, the junction contained 6 bases not matched to a gene. The CDR3 contains 16 residues. In DNA form, the CDR3 reads TGTGCCAGCAGCTGGACCGGGACAGGGGGCACCTACGAGCAGTACTTC. Protein sequence: CASSWTGTGGTYEQYF.

The rearrangement links TRBV5-1 to TRBJ2-7, with D possibly being TRBD2 (5 bases). V was cut by 3 bases and J by 3 bases, with 16 bases left in between. In germline, CDR1 is SGHRS, CDR2 YFSETQ. This CDR3 has 15 residues. The CDR3 coding sequence is TGCGCCAGCAGCTCCAGCTATACCCGGGGCTACGAGCAGTACTTC. Translating gives CASSSSYTRGYEQYF.

This clonotype was observed many times. The junction shows a germline mismatch at one end, possibly a read error. This chain joins TRBV7-7 and TRBJ2-1, with a weak D call TRBD2 (6 bases). In germline, CDR1 is SSHAT, CDR2 FNYEAQ (reference sequence). This CDR3 is 14 amino acids long. DNA for the CDR3: TGTGCTAGCAGCTCGGGACTGACCTACAATGAGCAGTTCTTC. It specifies CASSSGLTYNEQFF.

This clonotype was seen only a few times. The CDR3 reads CASSPSRPMNYGYTF. Written as DNA, the CDR3 is TGCGCCAGCAGCCCGTCACGGCCTATGAACTATGGCTACACCTTC. The rearrangement joins TRBV5-1 to TRBJ1-2; D uncertain. V shed 4 bases and J shed 2 bases, with 15 bases lying between them. CDR1 SGHRS and CDR2 YFSETQ come from the germline V gene. The CDR3 length is 15 residues.

The chain joins TRBV5-6 to TRBJ1-2; D remains unclear. V was trimmed by 5 bases and J by 6 bases, leaving 17 bases between them. Per germline, CDR1 SGHDT and CDR2 YYEEEE. The CDR3 sequence is 14 residues long. CDR3 amino acids: CASRETVDADGYTF. In nucleotides, the CDR3 is TGTGCCAGCAGGGAAACAGTGGACGCGGATGGCTACACCTTC. The complete variable domain, with remaining parts taken from reference TRBV5-6 and TRBJ1-2, reads DAGVTQSPTHLIKTRGQQVTLRCSPKSGHDTVSWYQQALGQGPQFIFQYYEEEERQRGNFPDRFSGHQFPNYSSELNVNALLLGDSALYLCASRETVDADGYTFGSGTRLTVV.

V is TRBV12-3 or TRBV12-4 and J is TRBJ2-5; D unresolved. This CDR3 contains 12 residues. V lost 4 bases and J 6 bases, leaving 9 bases between the germline ends. The CDR3 loop reads CASSSPPQTQYF. In DNA form, the CDR3 reads TGTGCCAGCAGTTCCCCCCCGCAGACCCAGTACTTC.

This chain uses TRBV7-6 with TRBJ2-7, with D perhaps matching TRBD2 (6 bases). This CDR3 is 16 amino acids long. The germline gives CDR1 SGHVS, CDR2 FNYEAQ. The V and J ends lost 1 base and 2 bases respectively, with 15 bases between them. CDR3 coding DNA: TGTGCCAGCAGCTTAGAAGAGGTGGAGGGACCCTACGAGCAGTACTTC. Translation gives CASSLEEVEGPYEQYF.

This clonotype was picked up a small number of times. The chain links TRBV18 to TRBJ2-3, with a weak D call TRBD2 (6 bases). CDR3 length: 15 amino acids. Trimming stripped 2 bases from V and 0 bases from J, with 9 bases between. Germline values: CDR1 KGHSH, CDR2 LQKENI. The CDR3 reads CASSPGGISTDTQYF. CDR3 sequence (DNA): TGTGCCAGCTCACCAGGGGGGATAAGCACAGATACGCAGTATTTT.

The genes are TRBV4-2 and TRBJ2-3, with D perhaps given as TRBD1 or TRBD2 (6 bases each). Germline V gives CDR1 LGHNA, CDR2 YNFKEQ. The V and J ends lost 3 bases and 3 bases respectively, with 13 bases between them. The CDR3 sequence is 15 residues long. The CDR3 bases are TGTGCCAGCAGCCAGGAGGGGGGTTTGACAGATACGCAGTATTTT. Translation gives CASSQEGGLTDTQYF.

The gene calls are TRBV5-6 and TRBJ2-1; D unresolved. Germline values: CDR1 SGHDT, CDR2 YYEEEE. The CDR3 has 14 amino acids. V was pared by 4 bases and J by 5 bases, with 13 bases between. The CDR3 DNA follows: TGTGCCAGCAGCCCCACATCTACCCACAATGAGCAGTTCTTC. Its protein is CASSPTSTHNEQFF.

The sample holds a few counts of this clonotype. The DNA for the CDR3 is TGCGCCAGCAGCTACGGACAGAGTGAAGCTTTCTTT. Translation gives CASSYGQSEAFF. This rearrangement joins TRBV5-1 to TRBJ1-1, with D possibly being TRBD1 (6 bases). The CDR3 sequence is 12 residues long. Germline lookup yields CDR1 SGHRS and CDR2 YFSETQ. Between the trimmed V and J ends, which lost 3 bases and 7 bases, there was a span of 10 bases.

The chain employs TRBV7-9 and TRBJ2-6; D gene ambiguous. Germline loops: CDR1 SEHNR, CDR2 FQNEAQ (reference sequence). Trimming took off 5 bases at V and 2 bases at J, with 4 bases between the two ends. The CDR3 spans 13 residues. The CDR3 nucleotides read TGTGCCAGCAGCCGGACTGGGGCCAACGTCCTGACTTTC. Its translation is CASSRTGANVLTF.

This clonotype was seen only a few times. The J gene is TRBJ2-3, the V gene TRBV12-3 or TRBV12-4; D is possibly TRBD1 (5 bases). The V end lost 5 bases, the J end lost 4 bases, and 22 bases lay between the germline ends. The CDR3 is 17 residues long. CDR3 in DNA: TGTGCCAGCAGTCCCACCGATATTAGGGGTTTTTCAGATACGCAGTATTTT. Amino acids: CASSPTDIRGFSDTQYF.

This chain connects TRBV2 to TRBJ2-3, with 9 positions matching TRBD2. Germline values: CDR1 SNHLY, CDR2 FYNNEI. CDR3 length: 15 residues. The ends lost 4 bases at V and 2 bases at J; junction bases unmatched: 4. The CDR3 is CASSASGASTDTQYF. DNA for the CDR3: TGTGCCAGCAGTGCTAGCGGGGCCTCCACAGATACGCAGTATTTT.

The J gene is TRBJ2-2, the V gene TRBV20-1; 7 positions match TRBD1. Germline CDR1 reads DFQATT; CDR2 reads SNEGSKA (reference sequence). After removal of 5 bases from V and 8 bases from J, the junction contained 8 bases not matched to a gene. The CDR3 length is 13 residues. The chain's CDR3 is CSAALGTAGELFF. The CDR3 DNA sequence: TGCAGTGCTGCCCTTGGGACAGCGGGGGAGCTGTTTTTT.